Presented here are 6 T cell receptor beta chains from one specimen sequenced in a study of blood T cell repertoires in COVID-19. The assay was immunoSEQ multiplex PCR, and TCRdb's table has in-frame clones only and misses some. There are fewer than 200,000 clones in the sample; 92% occur only once, and 4.5% to 5% lies in the top ten. Sequencing used peripheral blood. Source of these receptors: a man younger than 40 with COVID-19, enrolled during active disease.

CDR3 sequence (DNA): TGTGCCAGCAGCTCTCCAGGGGGCGGGGAAAAACTGTTTTTT. Translation gives CASSSPGGGEKLFF. This chain links TRBV7-2 with TRBJ1-4, with 8 bases lining up with TRBD1. Unmatched junction bases numbered 6, after V lost 4 bases and J lost 8 bases. Germline V gene data show CDR1 as SGHTA and CDR2 as FQGNSA. The CDR3 is 14 residues long.

The rearrangement links TRBV11-2 to TRBJ2-3; TRBD1 matches at 8 bases. The CDR3 length is 15 residues. Germline CDR1 and CDR2: SGHAT and FQNNGV. V lost 5 bases, J lost 2 bases, and 6 bases stayed unmatched. The CDR3 sequence is CASSDYRGNTDTQYF. CDR3 in DNA: TGTGCCAGCAGCGACTACAGGGGGAACACAGATACGCAGTATTTT. Using reference TRBV11-2 and TRBJ2-3 for the parts outside the CDR3, the full variable domain is EAGVAQSPRYKIIEKRQSVAFWCNPISGHATLYWYQQILGQGPKLLIQFQNNGVVDDSQLPKDRFSAERLKGVDSTLKIQPAKLEDSAVYLCASSDYRGNTDTQYFGPGTRLTVL.

The rearrangement joins TRBV5-4 to TRBJ2-5, with 9 positions matching TRBD2. This CDR3 has 14 residues. V lost 4 bases, J lost 6 bases, and 7 bases stayed unmatched. The germline CDR1 and CDR2 sequences are SGHNT and YYREEE (reference sequence). As DNA, the CDR3 is TGTGCCAGCAGCCCACCGGGACTAGCAAAGACCCAGTACTTC. Protein sequence: CASSPPGLAKTQYF.

This chain links TRBV3-1 (or the pseudogene TRBV3-2) with TRBJ1-5, with TRBD1 matching 8 bases. CDR1 LGHDT and CDR2 YNNKEL come from the germline V gene (reference sequence). With 6 bases clipped from V and 5 bases from J, the junction kept 6 bases outside the gene matches. This CDR3 contains 14 residues. CDR3 bases: TGTGCCAGCAGTCCCGGGACAGGTTATCAGCCCCAGCATTTT. It codes for CASSPGTGYQPQHF.

In this sample, this clone turned up once. V usage is TRBV5-1 and J usage is TRBJ2-3; no definite D call. Trimming pared 0 bases from V and 3 bases from J, leaving 11 bases between. This CDR3 contains 15 residues. Germline CDR1 and CDR2: SGHRS and YFSETQ. This CDR3 reads CASSLAASGTDTQYF. In DNA, the CDR3 is TGCGCCAGCAGCTTGGCGGCTAGTGGGACAGATACGCAGTATTTT.

The chain links TRBV3-1 (or the pseudogene TRBV3-2) to TRBJ2-7; TRBD1 is a possible D gene (5 bases). This CDR3 spans 15 amino acids. Germline CDR1 LGHDT, CDR2 YNNKEL (reference sequence). V was cut by 4 bases and J by 1 base, with 14 bases left in between. The CDR3 loop reads CASSPSGAKSYEQYF. CDR3 DNA sequence: TGTGCCAGCAGCCCTAGTGGGGCCAAATCCTACGAGCAGTACTTC.